This is a list of T cell receptor beta chains from one sample in a study of Graves' ophthalmopathy and Graves' hyperthyroidism. TCRdb reanalysed the multiplex PCR reads using MiXCR and keeps one entry per CDR3 protein. The profile shows approximately 540,000 distinct CDR3 sequences, approximately 35% of them singletons. Specimen: peripheral blood or thyroid tissue (not recorded which). The receptor set was obtained from an adult man with Graves' hyperthyroidism. CDR3s include the opening cysteine and the closing phenylalanine or tryptophan. D genes are given only for firm matches. The listing skips clone size in some rows; elsewhere it reads once, few, many or a size class.

D gene	V gene	J gene	clone size	CDR3 protein	CDR3 DNA
TRBD1	TRBV7-3	TRBJ1-1	many	CASSWTGANTEAFF	TGTGCCAGCAGCTGGACAGGAGCAAACACTGAAGCTTTCTTT
TRBD2	TRBV27	TRBJ2-7	many	CASRSGSHEQYF	TGTGCCAGCCGTAGCGGGAGTCACGAGCAGTACTTC
NA	TRBV5-6	TRBJ1-2	many	CASKRQSPYGYTF	TGTGCCAGCAAGAGACAGTCCCCATATGGCTACACCTTC
NA	TRBV10-3	TRBJ1-5	NA	CASSSSPDRNNQPQHF	TGTGCCAGCAGTTCAAGTCCGGACCGGAACAATCAGCCCCAGCATTTT
NA	TRBV5-1	TRBJ2-2	many	CASSLDRQGTGELFF	TGCGCCAGCAGCCTTGACAGGCAAGGGACCGGGGAGCTGTTTTTT
TRBD2	TRBV29-1	TRBJ2-7	NA	CSVPLADYYEQYF	TGCAGCGTTCCCCTAGCGGATTACTACGAGCAGTACTTC
TRBD2	TRBV20-1	TRBJ2-5	NA	CSARVRRPGLAGQETQYF	TGCAGTGCTAGAGTTAGGAGGCCGGGACTAGCGGGACAAGAGACCCAGTACTTC
TRBD1	TRBV7-2	TRBJ1-6	NA	CASSTLVGTDNSPLHF	TGTGCCAGCAGTACTCTTGTTGGGACAGATAATTCACCCCTCCACTTT
TRBD2	TRBV25-1	TRBJ2-5	NA	CARLAGQETQYF	TGTGCCAGACTAGCGGGGCAAGAGACCCAGTACTTC
NA	TRBV24-1	TRBJ1-5	many	CATSETGHQPQHF	TGTGCCACCAGTGAAACAGGACATCAGCCCCAGCATTTT
NA	TRBV3-1	TRBJ2-2	few	CASCRSRFSGELFF	TGTGCCAGCTGCCGGTCGCGATTTTCCGGGGAGCTGTTTTTT
NA	TRBV29-1	TRBJ2-7	NA	CSVATVGDRRAYEQYF	TGCAGCGTTGCAACGGTCGGTGACAGGCGAGCCTACGAGCAGTACTTC
NA	TRBV12-3/TRBV12-4	TRBJ1-1	NA	CASSSGQGGVDTEAFF	TGTGCCAGCAGTTCCGGGCAGGGTGGTGTGGACACTGAAGCTTTCTTT
TRBD1	TRBV2	TRBJ1-4	NA	CASEPTGGITEGRTNEKLFF	TGTGCCAGCGAGCCAACAGGGGGTATCACTGAAGGGAGAACTAATGAAAAACTGTTTTTT
NA	TRBV20-1	TRBJ2-2	few	CSARDPGSNTGELFF	TGCAGTGCTAGAGATCCGGGGTCGAACACCGGGGAGCTGTTTTTT
NA	TRBV7-6	TRBJ2-1	NA	CASSLTNKMVSAYNEQFF	TGTGCCAGCAGCCTAACTAACAAGATGGTATCTGCCTACAATGAGCAGTTCTTC
NA	TRBV2	TRBJ1-2	many	CASRSRSYYGYTF	TGTGCCAGCAGGTCAAGGAGCTACTATGGCTACACCTTC
NA	TRBV18	TRBJ1-1	once	CASSRKNGFMNTEAFF	TGTGCCAGCTCACGAAAAAACGGATTCATGAACACTGAAGCTTTCTTT
TRBD2	TRBV12-3/TRBV12-4	TRBJ2-5	NA	CASSSSGGAQETQYF	TGTGCCAGCAGTTCTAGCGGGGGGGCCCAAGAGACCCAGTACTTC
NA	TRBV24-1	TRBJ1-5	NA	CATPSGQSLWQSAPAF	TGTGCCACCCCTTCTGGACAGTCCCTTTGGCAATCAGCCCCAGCATTT
TRBD2	TRBV6-5	TRBJ2-7	NA	CASSYSAGTGTNYEQYF	TGTGCCAGCAGTTACTCGGCTGGAACCGGGACTAACTACGAGCAGTACTTC
TRBD1	TRBV7-9	TRBJ2-5	NA	CASSLGDRDSEQETQYF	TGCGCCAGCAGCTTGGGGGACAGGGACTCTGAGCAAGAGACCCAGTACTTC
TRBD2	TRBV7-3	TRBJ2-6	NA	CASSLSGASGGQSSGANVLTF	TGTGCCAGCAGCTTAAGTGGGGCTAGCGGGGGTCAAAGCTCTGGGGCCAACGTCCTGACTTTC
NA	TRBV29-1	TRBJ1-1	NA	CSAFAGTTSEAFF	TGCAGCGCTTTTGCCGGGACGACCTCTGAAGCTTTCTTT
TRBD2	TRBV9	TRBJ2-5	NA	CASSTTSGVSRLYF	TGTGCCAGCAGCACTACTAGCGGAGTGAGCCGTCTGTACTTC
TRBD2	TRBV20-1	TRBJ2-1	NA	CSAGSGDYNEQFF	TGCAGTGCTGGTAGCGGGGACTACAATGAGCAGTTCTTC
TRBD1	TRBV11-2	TRBJ2-5	NA	CASSLRTGGSTVETQYF	TGTGCCAGCAGCCTCCGGACAGGGGGCAGCACCGTAGAGACCCAGTACTTC
NA	TRBV7-9	TRBJ2-7	NA	CASSFRARWSYEQYF	TGTGCCAGCAGCTTCCGGGCCAGGTGGTCCTACGAGCAGTACTTC
TRBD2	TRBV20-1	TRBJ2-5	NA	CSATHSGGSKTQYF	TGCAGTGCTACCCATAGCGGGGGGTCCAAGACCCAGTACTTC
TRBD2	TRBV11-3	TRBJ2-6	many	CASSLVASGRLSEPGANVLTF	TGTGCCAGCAGCTTGGTGGCTAGCGGGAGATTGTCAGAACCTGGGGCCAACGTCCTGACTTTC
NA	TRBV29-1	TRBJ2-7	NA	CSVEERQYF	TGCAGCGTTGAAGAACGGCAGTACTTC
NA	TRBV3-1	TRBJ1-2	many	CASSQGGIYGYTF	TGTGCCAGCAGCCAAGGAGGGATCTATGGCTACACCTTC
NA	TRBV5-1	TRBJ2-7	NA	CASNDGSTYEQYF	TGCGCCAGCAATGACGGATCAACCTACGAGCAGTACTTC
TRBD2	TRBV7-2	TRBJ2-5	NA	CASSCDDRASGERETQYF	TGTGCCAGCAGTTGTGACGACAGGGCTAGCGGGGAGCGGGAGACCCAGTACTTC
NA	TRBV2	TRBJ1-1	many	CASSVGATEAFF	TGTGCCAGCAGTGTGGGAGCCACTGAAGCTTTCTTT
NA	TRBV6-5	TRBJ2-2	NA	CASTERWAGELFF	TGTGCCAGCACTGAAAGGTGGGCCGGGGAGCTGTTTTTT
NA	TRBV19	TRBJ1-5	few	CASSKRDTLEPQHF	TGTGCCAGTAGTAAAAGGGACACTCTAGAGCCCCAGCATTTT
NA	TRBV7-9	TRBJ2-3	NA	CASSSSVASRSTDTQYF	TGTGCCAGCAGCTCTAGCGTAGCTAGTCGTAGCACAGATACGCAGTATTTT
TRBD2	TRBV20-1	TRBJ2-5	once	CSARVARGTSEAKTQYF	TGCAGTGCTAGAGTAGCCCGCGGGACTAGCGAAGCCAAGACCCAGTACTTC
NA	TRBV6-5	TRBJ1-5	many	CASSYSTGGQPQHF	TGTGCCAGCAGTTACTCGACGGGAGGCCAGCCCCAGCATTTT
NA	TRBV24-1	TRBJ2-5	many	CATSDFQETQYF	TGTGCCACCAGTGATTTCCAAGAGACCCAGTACTTC
NA	TRBV5-5	TRBJ1-4	NA	CASAPTGFGNEKLFF	TGTGCCAGCGCCCCCACAGGGTTTGGTAATGAAAAACTGTTTTTT
TRBD1	TRBV6-1	TRBJ2-1	NA	CASSYLGQGNNEQFF	TGTGCCAGCAGTTACTTGGGACAGGGTAACAATGAGCAGTTCTTC
TRBD1	TRBV20-1	TRBJ2-7	many	CSASGTGGYEQYF	TGCAGCGCTTCCGGGACAGGGGGATACGAGCAGTACTTC
NA	TRBV20-1	TRBJ2-2	many	CSAIPGLHANTGELFF	TGCAGTGCTATCCCCGGGCTTCACGCGAACACCGGGGAGCTGTTTTTT
TRBD2	TRBV10-3	TRBJ2-7	NA	CASSEVRTRLAGLYEQYF	TGTGCCAGCAGTGAAGTAAGGACACGACTAGCGGGACTCTACGAGCAGTACTTC
NA	TRBV4-1	TRBJ1-1	many	CASSQDRLPNTEAFF	TGCGCCAGCAGCCAAGATCGGCTCCCGAACACTGAAGCTTTCTTT
TRBD2	TRBV9	TRBJ2-2	few	CASSQGSGGLAVTGELFF	TGTGCCAGCAGCCAAGGGTCCGGCGGACTAGCGGTCACCGGGGAGCTGTTTTTT